One T cell receptor (beta chain) is described in this entry. Germline-derived CDR1 and CDR2 are SNHLY and FYNNEI. With 7 bases clipped from V and 3 bases from J, the junction kept 4 bases outside the gene matches. The CDR3 contains 13 residues. TCRdb reanalysed the RT-PCR reads using MiXCR and keeps one entry per CDR3 protein. The table includes 650,000 to 800,000 distinct CDR3 sequences, 14% detected once. Sequenced: memory CD4+ T cells from blood. The chain joins TRBV2 to TRBJ2-7; 9 bases line up with TRBD1. The receptor comes from a female donor in good health, serving as a healthy control. The CDR3 loop reads CASTGTGIYEQYF. The CDR3 nucleotides are TGTGCCAGCACGGGGACAGGGATCTACGAGCAGTACTTC.